The 12 T cell receptor beta chains listed next were all sequenced from one sample in a study of T cell clusters in autoimmune cytopenias. TRB was amplified from roughly 250 ng of peripheral blood genomic DNA per sample. TRB was amplified by touch-down multiplex PCR, primer pools A and B combined. TCRdb re-called the multiplex PCR reads and gives one entry per CDR3 protein, without DNA. The sample's table shows about 7,000 distinct CDR3 sequences. These data were also filed under a second study, of T cell repertoires in aging, cancer and after chemotherapy.

Specimen: peripheral blood. The receptors shown here come from a human donor in good health.

V usage is TRBV7-9 and J usage is TRBJ1-4; TCRdb's assignment of TRBD1 cannot be checked, as there is no DNA. The CDR3 is made up of 17 amino acids. Germline lookup yields CDR1 SEHNR and CDR2 FQNEAQ (reference sequence). The CDR3 here is CASSLGTQGKVNEKLFF.

The rearrangement joins TRBV10-3 to TRBJ1-5. The length of the CDR3 is 13 residues. Germline lookup yields CDR1 ENHRY and CDR2 SYGVKD. The CDR3 region is CANQVDSNQPQHF.

The chain carries TRBV11-2 and TRBJ2-1. From germline, CDR1 is SGHAT and CDR2 FQNNGV. There are 15 residues in the CDR3. The CDR3 region is CASSQGRSSYNEQFF.

This clonotype is labeled medium-sized based on frequency. V and J are TRBV5-4 and TRBJ2-5; TCRdb gives TRBD2 as the D gene, but with no DNA this cannot be confirmed. The germline V gene has CDR1 SGHNT and CDR2 YYREEE (reference sequence). The CDR3 totals 17 residues. This CDR3 is CASSGRLAGGLQETQYF.

This clonotype ranks as medium-sized in terms of frequency. The chain's CDR3 is CASTTSGGYTF. The chain recombines TRBV19 with TRBJ1-2; the TCRdb D gene call, TRBD1, has no DNA to confirm it. Germline V CDR1 and CDR2: LNHDA, SQIVND (reference sequence). This CDR3 has 11 amino acids.

The chain carries TRBV20-1 and TRBJ2-1; TCRdb calls TRBD1, which cannot be checked without DNA. The CDR3 totals 16 residues. Germline CDR1 and CDR2: DFQATT and SNEGSKA (reference sequence). CDR3 amino acids: CSARATGTAVNNEQFF.

V gene TRBV5-1 combines with J gene TRBJ2-3; TCRdb gives TRBD2 as the D gene, but with no DNA this cannot be confirmed. The CDR3 runs to 14 residues. Germline values: CDR1 SGHRS, CDR2 YFSETQ. CDR3 amino acids: CASSLSGITDTQYF.

The chain carries TRBV7-6 and TRBJ2-7; TCRdb's assignment of TRBD2 cannot be checked, as there is no DNA. The CDR3 runs to 12 residues. CDR1 and CDR2 (germline): SGHVS, FNYEAQ. The CDR3 spells CASSFEGSEQYF.

The CDR3 is CASREGYQETQYF. The chain couples TRBV7-9 to TRBJ2-5; absent DNA, TCRdb's TRBD2 call cannot be checked. Germline CDR1 reads SEHNR; CDR2 reads FQNEAQ (reference sequence). CDR3 length equals 13 residues.

This clonotype counts as medium-sized (0.01 to 0.1%) by frequency. V gene TRBV18 combines with J gene TRBJ2-5. Germline V gene sequence: CDR1 KGHSH, CDR2 LQKENI. CDR3 length equals 13 residues. This CDR3 is CASSPPGAQTQYF. The whole variable domain, remainder taken from reference TRBV18 and TRBJ2-5, is NAGVMQNPRHLVRRRGQEARLRCSPMKGHSHVYWYRQLPEEGLKFMVYLQKENIIDESGMPKERFSAEFPKEGPSILRIQQVVRGDSAAYFCASSPPGAQTQYFGPGTRLLVL.

This chain connects TRBV12-3 or TRBV12-4 to TRBJ1-2; TCRdb designates TRBD1, a call that cannot be tested without DNA. This CDR3 contains 11 residues. CDR3 sequence reads: CASSSQGGYTF.

The chain is built from TRBV4-2 and TRBJ1-4; the D call of TRBD1 rests on TCRdb alone, since no DNA is present to check it. This CDR3 has 15 residues. Germline CDR1 and CDR2: LGHNA and YNFKEQ. The CDR3 reads CASSQVGQGGEKLFF.